The entry below describes one T cell receptor (beta chain). No antigen is known for it. This CDR3 spans 16 amino acids. CDR1 is SEHNR, CDR2 FQNEAQ, per germline (reference sequence). Between the trimmed V and J ends, which lost 5 bases and 0 bases, there was a span of 16 bases. Repertoires were generated with immunoSEQ multiplex PCR, while TCRdb's copy carries only in-frame clones and drops some. The sample lists roughly 8,000 clones; 91% were seen once. This sample was included in a study of STAT3 mutations in large granular lymphocyte leukemia. Overall study findings and caveats: Sampling intervals varied between patients and samples. Every T-cell large granular lymphocyte leukemia patient had at least one immunodominant TCR beta clonotype.

The clonotype was recovered from a middle-aged man with T-cell large granular lymphocyte leukemia. Some clones in this sample may be carry-over from other donors' samples. The J gene is TRBJ1-2, the V gene TRBV7-9; no clear D gene. Sequencing used peripheral blood mononuclear cells. The CDR3 sequence is CASSPAPLETNYGYTF. The CDR3 DNA sequence: TGTGCCAGCAGCCCAGCCCCCCTCGAGACTAACTATGGCTACACCTTC.